The TCR beta chain under discussion was sequenced for a study of Ad26.COV2.S vaccination and SARS-CoV-2 variants. The treatment is: over 15 received Ad26.COV2.S at low or high dose, single or two shots; 5 received placebo; per-sample allocation not given. Each sample was drawn 63 days after the first injection (of vaccine or placebo). Ad26 vector vaccine expressed Wuhan-strain SARS-CoV-2 spike. The data were produced by immunoSEQ multiplex PCR, yet TCRdb's version contains in-frame clones alone and is incomplete. Of 350,000 to 450,000 clones listed, roughly four fifths were seen once; the top ten hold around 7%. Regarding the study as a whole: Higher spike-specific TCR breadth was found in vaccine recipients than in placebo recipients. Analyses that measured TCR breadth and depth may have underestimated total T cell responses.

As concerns this clone: Its antigen is not identified.

The CDR3 contains 15 residues. With V trimmed by 9 bases and J by 7 bases, 12 bases remained unmatched. Germline V gene data show CDR1 as SGHAT and CDR2 as FQNNGV. V gene TRBV11-2 combines with J gene TRBJ2-2, with 9 nucleotides matching TRBD1. This clonotype originated in a person between 18 and 60 years old who received the Ad26.COV2.S COVID-19 vaccine or a placebo. This material consisted of peripheral blood, taken in a trial of Ad26.COV2.S vaccine versus placebo. CDR3 DNA sequence: TGTGCCAGTTTATCCGGGACAGGGAGAAGCGGGGAGCTGTTTTTT. Its protein product is CASLSGTGRSGELFF.